This TCR beta chain was found in a study of OX40 agonist ivuxolimab in advanced cancers. Overall study context: At 0.01 to 10 mg/kg, ivuxolimab was administered intravenously to patients every 2 weeks. A mean age of roughly 60 years, range roughly 20 to 79, was recorded, and approximately 85% were male. The diagnoses of dose-escalation patients were hepatocellular carcinoma, melanoma, renal cell or head and neck cancer. Study-level findings and limits: CD4+ and CD8+ blood T cells expanded clonally by week 6 at 0.1 to 3.0 mg/kg.

V trimming: 4 bases; J trimming: 0 bases; junction bases outside the gene matches: 6. CDR3 length: 16 residues. Per germline, CDR1 LGHNA and CDR2 YSLEER. As to this clone: No antigen is known for it.

Profiled with immunoSEQ multiplex PCR; TCRdb holds only in-frame clones, not every one. The sample consists of around 60,000 clones, around 77% of them appearing once. This receptor was taken from an adult with an advanced solid tumor such as melanoma, head and neck, liver or kidney cancer. The V and J genes are TRBV4-3 and TRBJ1-3, with 7 positions matching TRBD1. The specimen comprised CD4+ or CD8+ T cells sorted from blood, sampled in a trial of the OX40 agonist ivuxolimab. CDR3 in amino acids: CASSLWTGDSGNTIYF. The CDR3 DNA follows: TGCGCCAGCAGCCTCTGGACAGGCGACTCTGGAAACACCATATATTTT.